These 3 T cell receptor beta chains share one sample of origin, sequenced in a study of cytomegalovirus exposure and HLA in healthy donors. PCR involved 60 Vbeta and 13 Jbeta primers. Some clones are missing from TCRdb's copy, which holds only in-frame ones; the method was immunoSEQ multiplex PCR. The sample lists 120,000 to 150,000 clones, around three fifths occurring once. Specimen: PBMCs. The origin of the receptors is a male donor in good health and CMV-seronegative.

V gene TRBV9 combines with J gene TRBJ1-4, with TRBD1 as a possible D gene (5 bases). The CDR3 has 14 amino acids. Trimming pared 4 bases from V and 7 bases from J, leaving 14 bases between. Germline lookup yields CDR1 SGDLS and CDR2 YYNGEE. CDR3: CASSPRDGIEKLFF. The CDR3 nucleotides are TGTGCCAGCAGCCCGCGGGACGGAATTGAAAAACTGTTTTTT.

The chain joins TRBV6-5 to TRBJ1-1, with D maybe TRBD1 (6 bases). The CDR3 spans 13 residues. Germline CDR1 MNHEY, CDR2 SVGAGI. Trimming left V 6 bases short and J 4 bases short, with 12 bases between. CDR3 DNA: TGTGCCAGCAGCTTTGAAGGGGGCACTGAAGCTTTCTTT. Amino acid sequence: CASSFEGGTEAFF.

This clone was seen a handful of times. The chain recombines TRBV10-3 with TRBJ2-1, with 11 bases that match TRBD2. Per germline, CDR1 ENHRY and CDR2 SYGVKD. V dropped 7 bases and J dropped 6; count of bases not matched to a gene: 2. The CDR3 is 13 residues long. The DNA of the CDR3 is TGTGCCATCACGCTAGCGGGGGGCAATGAGCAGTTCTTC. Protein: CAITLAGGNEQFF.